This T cell receptor beta chain was identified in a study of blood T cell repertoires in COVID-19 (dated by TCRdb to 2020 to 2021). General notes on the study: Samples covering the acute and convalescent phases of COVID-19 were provided by collaborators in the United States, Italy and Spain. The dataset comprised deeply sampled blood TCRbeta repertoires from subjects exposed to, actively infected with, or recovered from COVID-19. The repertoires were released in a freely available public database meant as a resource for research on the immune response to SARS-CoV-2. The samples were drawn from the first 160 participants of the ongoing ImmuneRACE study and from 1,254 subjects provided by 6 global collaborators. The material from the prospective study consisted of cDNA or gDNA derived from T cells, B-cell-depleted T cells, or PBMCs. A de-identified subject ID, COVID-19 status, age in years and sex were almost always included in the sample metadata. Where available, HLA class I and class II types were taken from metadata supplied by the sample provider and were not determined by assay-based typing. Overall results and qualifications from the work: How much clinical and demographic metadata was included differed by source and by participant, and the metadata was provided uncurated.

Turning to this clone: Its antigen is still unknown. There are no base qualities to consult, and no much larger clone falls within one base.

The germline V gene provides CDR1 MNHNS and CDR2 SASEGT. Inclusive of the bounding cysteine and phenylalanine, the CDR3 is 15 residues long. This entry keeps only the CDR3 DNA: 45 bases, framed from base 1. Trimming accounts for 0 bases at V and 3 bases at J, while the number of junction bases matched to no gene is 3. Collaborating institutions collected whole blood in K2EDTA tubes following their own protocols. Collaborator samples were shipped for TCRbeta analysis as frozen whole blood, isolated PBMCs, or DNA extracted from either sample type. TCRbeta CDR3 regions were amplified from genomic DNA using the immunoSEQ Assay, a bias-controlled multiplex PCR. Per the authors' processing: The number of nucleated cells in each sample was estimated from the amplification of reference gene primers within the assay. To quantify the absolute abundance of each unique TCRbeta CDR3 rearrangement, sequence reads were collapsed and filtered. For each sample, productive Simpson clonality was calculated as the square root of Simpson's diversity index over productive rearrangements. In its TCRdb copy, this immuneACCESS table keeps in-frame sequences only and misses some clones. Where compared with another copy, unresolved V genes explain less than half of these, and the others have no known cause. V and J calls and clone size follow that table, whereas D and trimming were derived from the DNA. This sample has roughly 38,000 clones in its table, and about 76% of those were observed once. The ten top clones hold 8.5% to 9% of the sample.

The sequence is built from TRBV6-1 and TRBJ1-2; 8 middle bases align to TRBD1. The material sequenced was peripheral blood. The receptor's source is a man between 65 and 79 years old with active or convalescent COVID-19. The CDR3 in this case is CASSEAYRGDYGYTF. Read as DNA, the sequence is TGTGCCAGCAGTGAAGCTTACAGGGGGGACTATGGCTACACCTTC.